The present TCR beta chain was sequenced within a study of T cell responses to AZD1222 COVID-19 vaccine. Across the study: Combined were second doses at about 4 or about 12 weeks. Broader study findings: Donors were largely white British and mainly female; clonal diversity was possibly underestimated. Dominant CD4 TCR responses targeted spike regions 160-218 and 743-854.

Trimming left V 5 bases short and J 6 bases short, with 19 bases between. The V gene's germline CDR1 is SGHAT and CDR2 FQNNGV. The CDR3 length is 16 residues. Clones were read by immunoSEQ multiplex PCR, and TCRdb kept only the in-frame ones, dropping some. Of around 87,000 clones listed, 65% to 90% are singletons. To note about this clone: The antigen is undetermined.

The sequence was obtained from an adult in good health. The gene calls are TRBV11-2 and TRBJ2-2; D is perhaps TRBD2 (6 bases). Material: peripheral blood, obtained on day 0 of AZD1222 vaccination. The CDR3 region has the DNA TGTGCCAGCAGCCTCCGGAGGGCGGGTTCGGCCGGGGAGCTGTTTTTT. It translates to CASSLRRAGSAGELFF.